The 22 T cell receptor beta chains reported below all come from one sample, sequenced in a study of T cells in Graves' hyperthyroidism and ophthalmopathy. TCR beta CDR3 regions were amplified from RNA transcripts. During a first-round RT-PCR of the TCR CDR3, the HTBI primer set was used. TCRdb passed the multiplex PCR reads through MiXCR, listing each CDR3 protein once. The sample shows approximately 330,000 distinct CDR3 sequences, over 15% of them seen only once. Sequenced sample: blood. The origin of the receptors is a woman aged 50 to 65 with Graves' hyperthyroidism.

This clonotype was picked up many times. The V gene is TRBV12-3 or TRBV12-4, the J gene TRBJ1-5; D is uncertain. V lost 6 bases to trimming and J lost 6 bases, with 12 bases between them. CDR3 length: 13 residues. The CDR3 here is CASRPEGPQPQHF. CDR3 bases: TGTGCCAGCAGACCAGAAGGACCTCAGCCCCAGCATTTT.

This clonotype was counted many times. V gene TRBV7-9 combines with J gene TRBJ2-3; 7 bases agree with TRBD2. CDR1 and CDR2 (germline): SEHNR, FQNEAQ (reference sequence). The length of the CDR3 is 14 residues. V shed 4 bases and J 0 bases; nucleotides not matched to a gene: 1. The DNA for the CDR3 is TGTGCCAGCAGCTATAGCGGGAGCACAGATACGCAGTATTTT. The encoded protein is CASSYSGSTDTQYF.

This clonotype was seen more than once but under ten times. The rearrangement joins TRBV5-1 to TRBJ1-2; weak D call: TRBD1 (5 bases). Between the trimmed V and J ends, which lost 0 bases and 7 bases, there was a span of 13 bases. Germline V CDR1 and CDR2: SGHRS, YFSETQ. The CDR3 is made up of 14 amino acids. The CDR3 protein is CASSLAGAAGGYTF. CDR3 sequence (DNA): TGCGCCAGCAGCTTGGCTGGGGCCGCGGGTGGCTACACCTTC.

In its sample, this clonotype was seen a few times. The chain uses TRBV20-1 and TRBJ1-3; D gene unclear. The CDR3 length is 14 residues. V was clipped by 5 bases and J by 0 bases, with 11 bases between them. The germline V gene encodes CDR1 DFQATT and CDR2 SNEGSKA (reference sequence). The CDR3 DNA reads TGCAGTGCTCTAACGGATTTCTCTGGAAACACCATATATTTT. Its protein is CSALTDFSGNTIYF.

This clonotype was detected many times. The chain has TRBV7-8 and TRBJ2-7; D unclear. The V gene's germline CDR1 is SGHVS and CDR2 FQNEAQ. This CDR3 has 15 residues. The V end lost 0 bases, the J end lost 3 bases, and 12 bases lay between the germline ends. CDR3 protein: CASSLAPTAGYEQYV. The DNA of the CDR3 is TGTGCCAGCAGCTTAGCGCCGACGGCTGGCTACGAGCAGTACGTC.

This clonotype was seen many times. The CDR3 DNA reads TGTGCCAGCAGCTTCCCAGACAGACAAGAGACCCAGTACTTC. Translated, it gives CASSFPDRQETQYF. This sequence joins TRBV7-8 and TRBJ2-5; tentatively, D is TRBD1 (5 bases). CDR3 length equals 14 residues. Germline assignment: CDR1 SGHVS and CDR2 FQNEAQ. V lost 3 bases, J lost 2 bases, and 10 bases lay in between.

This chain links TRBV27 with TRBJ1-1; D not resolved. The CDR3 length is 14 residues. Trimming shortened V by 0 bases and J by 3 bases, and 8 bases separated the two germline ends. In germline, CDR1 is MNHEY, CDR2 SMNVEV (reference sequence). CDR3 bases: TGTGCCAGCAGTTTATCGGTTGGGTACACTGAAGCTTTCTTT. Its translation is CASSLSVGYTEAFF.

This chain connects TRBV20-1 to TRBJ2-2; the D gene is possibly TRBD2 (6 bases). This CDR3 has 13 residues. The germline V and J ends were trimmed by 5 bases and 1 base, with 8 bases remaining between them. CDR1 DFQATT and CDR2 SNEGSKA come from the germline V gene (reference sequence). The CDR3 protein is CSAAGLNTGELFF. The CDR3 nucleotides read TGCAGTGCTGCGGGACTGAACACCGGGGAGCTGTTTTTT.

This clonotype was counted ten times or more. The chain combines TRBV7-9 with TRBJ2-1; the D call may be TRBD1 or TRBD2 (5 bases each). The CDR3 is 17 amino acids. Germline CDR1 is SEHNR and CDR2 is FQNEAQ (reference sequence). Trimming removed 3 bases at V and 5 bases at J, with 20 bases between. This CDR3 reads CASSFSLGRNYNNEQFF. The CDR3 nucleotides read TGTGCCAGCAGCTTCTCCCTGGGACGGAACTACAACAATGAGCAGTTCTTC.

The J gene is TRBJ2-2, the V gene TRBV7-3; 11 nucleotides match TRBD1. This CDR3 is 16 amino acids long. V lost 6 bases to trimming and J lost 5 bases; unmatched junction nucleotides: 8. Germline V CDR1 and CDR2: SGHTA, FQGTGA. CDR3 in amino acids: CASSPRTGGRTGELFF. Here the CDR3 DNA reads TGTGCCAGCAGTCCAAGGACAGGGGGCCGGACCGGGGAGCTGTTTTTT.

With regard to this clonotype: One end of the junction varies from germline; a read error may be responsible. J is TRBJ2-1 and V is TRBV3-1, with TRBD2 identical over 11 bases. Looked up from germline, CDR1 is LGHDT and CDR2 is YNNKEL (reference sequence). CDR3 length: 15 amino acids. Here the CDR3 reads CASNLAGGPYSEQFF. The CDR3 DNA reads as TGTGCCAGCAACTTAGCGGGAGGGCCCTACAGTGAGCAGTTCTTC.

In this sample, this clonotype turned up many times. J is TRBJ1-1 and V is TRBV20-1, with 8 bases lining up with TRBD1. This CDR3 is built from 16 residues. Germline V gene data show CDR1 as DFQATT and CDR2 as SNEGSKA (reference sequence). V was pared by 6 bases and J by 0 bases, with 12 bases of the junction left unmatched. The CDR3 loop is CSARSQGAGVNTEAFF. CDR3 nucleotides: TGCAGTGCCCGTTCGCAGGGGGCAGGGGTGAACACTGAAGCTTTCTTT.

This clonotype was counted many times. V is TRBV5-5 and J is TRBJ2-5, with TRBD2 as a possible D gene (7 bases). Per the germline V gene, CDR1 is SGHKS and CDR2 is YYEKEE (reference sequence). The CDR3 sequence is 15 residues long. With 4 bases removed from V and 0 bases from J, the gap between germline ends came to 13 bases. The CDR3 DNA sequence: TGTGCCAGCAGCGCCGGGGGGCAGTACCAAGAGACCCAGTACTTC. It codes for CASSAGGQYQETQYF.

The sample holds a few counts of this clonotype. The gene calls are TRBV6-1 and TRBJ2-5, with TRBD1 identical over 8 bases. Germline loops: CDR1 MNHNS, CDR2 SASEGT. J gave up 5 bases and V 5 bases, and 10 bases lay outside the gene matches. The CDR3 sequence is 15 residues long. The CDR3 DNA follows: TGTGCCAGCAGTCCCACACCCACAGGGGGGGAGACCCAGTACTTC. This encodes CASSPTPTGGETQYF.

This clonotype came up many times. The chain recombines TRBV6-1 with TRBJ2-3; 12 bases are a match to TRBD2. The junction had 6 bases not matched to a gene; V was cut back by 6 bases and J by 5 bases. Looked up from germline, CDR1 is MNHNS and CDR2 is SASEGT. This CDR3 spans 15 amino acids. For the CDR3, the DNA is TGTGCCAGCAGACTGACTAGCGGGAGTGAAGATACGCAGTATTTT. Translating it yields CASRLTSGSEDTQYF.

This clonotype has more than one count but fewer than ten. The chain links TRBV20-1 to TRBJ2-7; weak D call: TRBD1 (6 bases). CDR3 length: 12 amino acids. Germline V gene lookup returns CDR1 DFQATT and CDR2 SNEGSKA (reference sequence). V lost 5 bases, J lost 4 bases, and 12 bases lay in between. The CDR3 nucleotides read TGCAGTGCTTTCGAACAGGGTTACGAGCAGTACTTC. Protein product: CSAFEQGYEQYF.

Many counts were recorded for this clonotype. The DNA of the CDR3 is TGTGCCAGCAGCCCCGGCCGTGGGGGCCCCGGGGCAGATACGCAGTATTTT. It specifies CASSPGRGGPGADTQYF. V usage is TRBV12-3 or TRBV12-4 and J usage is TRBJ2-3, with a tentative D call TRBD1 (6 bases). The CDR3 loop spans 17 amino acids. V lost 6 bases to trimming and J lost 4 bases, with 23 bases between them.

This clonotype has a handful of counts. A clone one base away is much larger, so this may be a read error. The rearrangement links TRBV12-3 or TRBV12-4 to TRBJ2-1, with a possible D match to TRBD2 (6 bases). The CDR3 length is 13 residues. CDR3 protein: CASSFGSYNEQSF. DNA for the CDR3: TGTGCCAGCAGTTTCGGGAGTTACAATGAGCAGTCCTTC.

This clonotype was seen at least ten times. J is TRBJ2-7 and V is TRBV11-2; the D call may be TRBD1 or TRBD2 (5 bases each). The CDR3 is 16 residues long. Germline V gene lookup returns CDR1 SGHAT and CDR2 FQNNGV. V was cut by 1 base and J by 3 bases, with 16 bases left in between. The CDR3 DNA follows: TGTGCCAGCAGCTTAGGGTACGGGACGGGAAACTACGAGCAGTACTTC. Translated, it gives CASSLGYGTGNYEQYF.

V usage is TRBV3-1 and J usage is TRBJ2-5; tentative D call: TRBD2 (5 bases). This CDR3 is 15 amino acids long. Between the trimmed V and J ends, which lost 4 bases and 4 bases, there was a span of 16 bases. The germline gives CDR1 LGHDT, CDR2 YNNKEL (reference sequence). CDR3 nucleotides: TGTGCCAGCAGCCGAGGTGGGAGCGCGGGAGAGACCCAGTACTTC. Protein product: CASSRGGSAGETQYF.

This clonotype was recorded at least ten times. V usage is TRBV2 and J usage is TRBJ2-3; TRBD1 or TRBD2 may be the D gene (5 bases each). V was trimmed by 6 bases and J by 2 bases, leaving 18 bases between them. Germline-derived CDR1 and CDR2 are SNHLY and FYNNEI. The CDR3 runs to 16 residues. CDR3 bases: TGTGCCAGCAGCCCGGACTTGACCAGGGCCACAGATACGCAGTATTTT. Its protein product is CASSPDLTRATDTQYF.

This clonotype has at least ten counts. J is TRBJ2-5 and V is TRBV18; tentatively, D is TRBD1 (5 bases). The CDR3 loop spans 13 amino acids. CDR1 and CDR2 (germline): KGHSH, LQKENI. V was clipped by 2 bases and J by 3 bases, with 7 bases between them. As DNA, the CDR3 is TGTGCCAGCTCACCAGGGGCAGAAGAGACCCAGTACTTC. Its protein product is CASSPGAEETQYF.